The 30 T cell receptor beta chains below were found in one sample sequenced in a study of T-cell reconstitution after alpha-beta-depleted transplantation in children. As it was prepared, the TCRbeta library received unique molecular identifiers. TCRdb recomputed calls from the PCR reads with MiXCR, one row per CDR3 protein. The sample yields hundreds of thousands of distinct CDR3 sequences, approximately 16% seen once. The material sequenced was PBMCs from the stem cell graft donor, taken from the stem cell graft. The receptors here all came from a human donor who donated a stem cell graft to a child with acute myeloid leukemia.

The genes are TRBV15 and TRBJ2-2; tentatively, D is TRBD1 or TRBD2 (7 bases each). Germline CDR1 LNHNV, CDR2 YYDKDF (reference sequence). V gave up 0 bases and J gave up 5 bases, with 16 bases separating them. The CDR3 has 17 amino acids. The DNA for the CDR3 is TGTGCCACCAGCAGAGATTGGGAGGGGGCGAGGACCGGGGAGCTGTTTTTT. Translated: CATSRDWEGARTGELFF.

The sample holds a few counts of this clonotype. The V call is TRBV10-1, the J call TRBJ2-2; 7 nucleotides agree with TRBD2. J lost 0 bases, V lost 7 bases, and 17 bases had no gene match. The V gene's germline CDR1 is WNHNN and CDR2 SYGVQD (reference sequence). There are 19 residues in the CDR3. The CDR3 nucleotides read TGCGCCAGCACCCCCTGGGCTGATAGCGGGCCAACGAACACCGGGGAGCTGTTTTTT. Translated: CASTPWADSGPTNTGELFF.

This clonotype was seen ten or more times. CDR3 protein: CSAYRDGSYEQYV. For the CDR3, the DNA is TGCAGTGCTTACCGGGACGGGTCTTACGAGCAGTACGTC. This chain connects TRBV20-1 to TRBJ2-7, with D perhaps given as TRBD1 or TRBD2 (5 bases each). V gave up 5 bases and J gave up 4 bases, with 15 bases separating them. The germline CDR1 and CDR2 sequences are DFQATT and SNEGSKA (reference sequence). The CDR3 consists of 13 residues.

This clonotype was observed many times. The J gene is TRBJ1-1, the V gene TRBV29-1; D ambiguous. The V end lost 0 bases, the J end lost 4 bases, and 12 bases lay between the germline ends. This CDR3 has 14 amino acids. Germline CDR1 SQVTM, CDR2 ANQGSEA. This CDR3 reads CSVEDLRFGTEAFF. The CDR3 DNA reads TGCAGCGTTGAAGATCTGAGATTCGGCACTGAAGCTTTCTTT.

This chain connects TRBV7-2 to TRBJ1-1; D is unclear. Trimming took 3 bases from V and 6 from J, leaving 14 bases between them. Germline assignment: CDR1 SGHTA and CDR2 FQGNSA. There are 14 residues in the CDR3. The CDR3 sequence: CASSFTRTVPEAFF. CDR3 sequence (DNA): TGTGCCAGCAGCTTTACGAGGACGGTCCCTGAAGCTTTCTTT.

This clonotype has just a few counts. The chain joins TRBV7-6 to TRBJ1-3; no clear D gene. The CDR3 covers 14 residues. Germline loops: CDR1 SGHVS, CDR2 FNYEAQ. V shed 1 base and J shed 4 bases, with 8 bases lying between them. The CDR3 DNA reads TGTGCCAGCAGCTTAGTTTCGCCCGGAAACACCATATATTTT. Protein product: CASSLVSPGNTIYF.

This clonotype was detected many times. V is TRBV20-1 and J is TRBJ2-7; possibly TRBD2 for D (5 bases). The CDR3 contains 15 residues. V was pared by 0 bases and J by 1 base, with 13 bases between. Germline CDR1 is DFQATT and CDR2 is SNEGSKA (reference sequence). The DNA for the CDR3 is TGCAGTGCTAGAGACGCCCTTCGACTATCCTACGAGCAGTACTTC. This codes for CSARDALRLSYEQYF.

This clonotype was recorded a few times. The chain combines TRBV7-6 with TRBJ1-1; 8 bases are a match to TRBD1. V shed 2 bases, J shed 3 bases, and the junction held 11 bases outside the gene matches. The CDR3 is 17 residues long. Germline V CDR1 and CDR2: SGHVS, FNYEAQ. CDR3: CASSLNRGRGQDTEAFF. In DNA form, the CDR3 reads TGTGCCAGCAGCTTAAATCGTGGCAGGGGGCAGGACACTGAAGCTTTCTTT.

V usage is TRBV7-2 and J usage is TRBJ2-5; the match to TRBD2 covers 13 bases. J lost 4 bases, V lost 1 base, and 3 bases had no gene match. The CDR3 is 16 residues long. CDR1 and CDR2 (germline): SGHTA, FQGNSA. The CDR3 sequence is CASSLGRTSGGETQYF. CDR3 in DNA: TGTGCCAGCAGCTTAGGGAGGACTAGCGGGGGAGAGACCCAGTACTTC.

The chain recombines TRBV7-2 with TRBJ2-7; possible D gene TRBD1, 5 bases. Germline loops: CDR1 SGHTA, CDR2 FQGNSA. The germline V and J ends were trimmed by 1 base and 0 bases, with 10 bases remaining between them. This CDR3 region has 15 residues. The CDR3 DNA sequence: TGTGCCAGCAGCTTAGAGGGGATCCCCTCCTACGAGCAGTACTTC. It translates to CASSLEGIPSYEQYF.

This clonotype has just a few counts. The V gene is TRBV29-1, the J gene TRBJ1-2; unclear D gene. CDR1 and CDR2 (germline): SQVTM, ANQGSEA. Trimming removed 4 bases from V and 4 bases from J, with 13 bases in between. The length of the CDR3 is 13 residues. The CDR3 protein is CSVARRASYGYTF. CDR3 coding DNA: TGCAGCGTTGCGCGGAGGGCCAGCTATGGCTACACCTTC.

This clonotype was counted a few times. The rearrangement links TRBV5-1 to TRBJ2-7; D possibly uses TRBD1 or TRBD2 (6 bases each). Germline CDR1 SGHRS, CDR2 YFSETQ. The CDR3 is made up of 14 amino acids. V lost 4 bases, J lost 3 bases, and 14 bases lay in between. CDR3 residues: CASSMGGRVYEQYF. DNA for the CDR3: TGCGCCAGCAGCATGGGGGGCAGGGTCTACGAGCAGTACTTC.

The chain employs TRBV13 and TRBJ1-2, with 8 bases lining up with TRBD1. Looked up from germline, CDR1 is PRHDT and CDR2 is FYEKMQ (reference sequence). J was trimmed by 3 bases and V by 3 bases; bases with no gene match: 6. The CDR3 runs to 15 residues. DNA for the CDR3: TGTGCCAGCAGCTTCGGGACAGGAGGATACTATGGCTACACCTTC. This codes for CASSFGTGGYYGYTF.

The chain combines TRBV20-1 with TRBJ1-6; D ambiguous. Trimming pared 5 bases from V and 9 bases from J, leaving 17 bases between. Per the germline V gene, CDR1 is DFQATT and CDR2 is SNEGSKA (reference sequence). This CDR3 has 14 amino acids. Here the CDR3 reads CSAGGSGGPSPLHF. The CDR3 region has the DNA TGCAGTGCTGGCGGGTCAGGAGGACCTTCACCCCTCCACTTT.

The CDR3 coding sequence is TGCGCCAGCAGCCAAGAGGCCAGCGGGGATACAGATACGCAGTATTTT. It encodes CASSQEASGDTDTQYF. The genes are TRBV4-3 and TRBJ2-3, with 7 nucleotides matching TRBD2. Germline V gene data show CDR1 as LGHNA and CDR2 as YSLEER. Trimming at V came to 0 bases and at J to 3 bases, leaving 6 bases not matched to a gene. The CDR3 runs 16 residues.

The rearrangement joins TRBV28 to TRBJ1-1; 10 nucleotides align to TRBD1. Germline loops: CDR1 MDHEN, CDR2 SYDVKM. The ends lost 4 bases at V and 10 bases at J; junction bases unmatched: 18. This CDR3 is built from 17 residues. The CDR3 spells CASSSSRDRGEVVGAFF. As DNA, the CDR3 is TGTGCCAGCAGTTCGTCCCGGGACAGGGGCGAGGTCGTGGGAGCTTTCTTT.

In nucleotides, the CDR3 is TGTGCCAGCAGCCCCCGAGGAAGGAATGGCTACACCTTC. Translating it yields CASSPRGRNGYTF. The J gene is TRBJ1-2, the V gene TRBV7-2; unclear D gene. Germline lookup yields CDR1 SGHTA and CDR2 FQGNSA. The CDR3 loop spans 13 amino acids. V was clipped by 5 bases and J by 6 bases, with 13 bases between them. Drawing the rest from reference TRBV7-2 and TRBJ1-2, the complete variable domain is GAGVSQSPSNKVTEKGKDVELRCDPISGHTALYWYRQSLGQGLEFLIYFQGNSAPDKSGLPSDRFSAERTGGSVSTLTIQRTQQEDSAVYLCASSPRGRNGYTFGSGTRLTVV.

This clonotype was recorded many times. This sequence joins TRBV25-1 and TRBJ2-3; no clear D. The CDR3 loop spans 11 amino acids. Germline CDR1 MGHDK, CDR2 SYGVNS. V lost 3 bases to trimming and J lost 6 bases, with 4 bases between them. CDR3 DNA sequence: TGTGCCAGCAGTGAGTGGGATACGCAGTATTTT. Translated, it gives CASSEWDTQYF.

CDR3 in DNA: TGTGCCAGCAGCTTAGCGAGAAGGGAAGCTGGCTACACCTTC. Translated: CASSLARREAGYTF. V is TRBV7-9 and J is TRBJ1-2; D is unclear. CDR3 length equals 14 residues. Germline CDR1 SEHNR, CDR2 FQNEAQ (reference sequence). V was clipped by 0 bases and J by 7 bases, with 12 bases between them.

This clonotype was seen a handful of times. The chain joins TRBV6-1 to TRBJ1-1, with D possibly being TRBD1 (6 bases). Germline loops: CDR1 MNHNS, CDR2 SASEGT. The V and J ends lost 1 base and 4 bases respectively, with 16 bases between them. The CDR3 is made up of 16 amino acids. The DNA for the CDR3 is TGTGCCAGCAGTGAAGACGACAGGCCGGGAATCACTGAAGCTTTCTTT. As protein: CASSEDDRPGITEAFF.

This clonotype was detected many times. The V call is TRBV20-1, the J call TRBJ1-6; D unclear. This CDR3 has 15 residues. Trimming took 0 bases from V and 9 from J, leaving 15 bases between them. The germline V gene encodes CDR1 DFQATT and CDR2 SNEGSKA (reference sequence). The CDR3 DNA reads as TGCAGTGCTAGAGATTCCCGGGTCAGTGGTTCACCCCTCCACTTT. This sequence encodes CSARDSRVSGSPLHF.

The V call is TRBV12-3 or TRBV12-4, the J call TRBJ1-3; no definite D call. Trimming took off 7 bases at V and 4 bases at J, with 14 bases between the two ends. The CDR3 totals 14 residues. The CDR3, as DNA: TGTGCCAGCACCCCCTCCGAGGTGGGAAACACCATATATTTT. Protein sequence: CASTPSEVGNTIYF.

This clonotype has at least ten counts. The chain joins TRBV7-2 to TRBJ2-1, with a tentative D call TRBD1 (6 bases). The CDR3 runs to 14 residues. Germline CDR1 SGHTA, CDR2 FQGNSA. Trimming shortened V by 4 bases and J by 6 bases, and 13 bases separated the two germline ends. CDR3 sequence reads: CASSWARDTNEQFF. The CDR3 DNA sequence: TGTGCCAGCAGCTGGGCACGGGACACCAATGAGCAGTTCTTC.

This clonotype has a handful of counts. The chain uses TRBV7-6 and TRBJ2-3; D may correspond to TRBD1 or TRBD2 (5 bases each). V was cut by 2 bases and J by 4 bases, with 19 bases left in between. This CDR3 spans 17 amino acids. Per the germline V gene, CDR1 is SGHVS and CDR2 is FNYEAQ. The CDR3 bases are TGTGCCAGCAGCTTACGAGGGACGGGGCCCCTGGCAGATACGCAGTATTTT. It yields the protein CASSLRGTGPLADTQYF.

This clonotype was found a few times. V gene TRBV7-9 combines with J gene TRBJ1-2; tentative D call: TRBD1 (6 bases). Deletions cut 4 bases from V and 8 bases from J, with 17 bases between. This CDR3 is built from 14 residues. CDR1 SEHNR and CDR2 FQNEAQ come from the germline V gene (reference sequence). The CDR3 bases are TGTGCCAGCAGCTCCATAATCCGGGGGCGAGGCTACACCTTC. Amino acid sequence: CASSSIIRGRGYTF.

This clonotype has a handful of counts. The chain combines TRBV7-2 with TRBJ2-2; possibly TRBD2 for D (6 bases). The V gene lost 3 bases and the J gene lost 3 bases, with 8 bases spanning the gap. From germline, CDR1 is SGHTA and CDR2 FQGNSA. This CDR3 is 14 amino acids long. The CDR3 sequence: CASSFGGYTGELFF. In DNA form, the CDR3 reads TGTGCCAGCAGCTTTGGAGGGTACACCGGGGAGCTGTTTTTT.

This chain uses TRBV20-1 with TRBJ2-5; D is possibly TRBD1 (7 bases). V was cut by 4 bases and J by 5 bases, with 29 bases left in between. The CDR3 length is 18 residues. Germline V gives CDR1 DFQATT, CDR2 SNEGSKA (reference sequence). The CDR3 DNA is TGCAGTGCTATCCACTCCCGAGGACAGGAGGGGACCCTCGAGACCCAGTACTTC. This translates into CSAIHSRGQEGTLETQYF.

At least ten counts were recorded for this clonotype. The chain combines TRBV5-6 with TRBJ2-3, with a tentative D call TRBD2 (6 bases). The CDR3 spans 14 residues. CDR1 and CDR2 from the germline V gene are SGHDT and YYEEEE. With 3 bases removed from V and 6 bases from J, the gap between germline ends came to 14 bases. CDR3 bases: TGTGCCAGCAGCTGGCTGGTGGGGGGTGATACGCAGTATTTT. This gives the protein CASSWLVGGDTQYF.

In this sample, this clonotype turned up many times. This chain uses TRBV24-1 with TRBJ1-2, with 7 bases matching TRBD1. This CDR3 comprises 15 residues. Germline lookup yields CDR1 KGHDR and CDR2 SFDVKD. Losses at the gene ends were 0 bases for V and 8 bases for J; bases not matched to a gene: 8. The CDR3 is CATSDLHQGEKGYTF. The CDR3 region has the DNA TGTGCCACCAGTGATTTGCATCAGGGGGAGAAGGGCTACACCTTC.

This clonotype was observed at least ten times. This chain connects TRBV20-1 to TRBJ1-4, with TRBD1 matching over 7 bases. The CDR3 consists of 13 residues. Trimming cost V 6 bases and J 2 bases; bases outside gene matches: 3. Germline values: CDR1 DFQATT, CDR2 SNEGSKA (reference sequence). As DNA, the CDR3 is TGCAGTGCGCGACAGGGTACTAATGAAAAACTGTTTTTT. As protein: CSARQGTNEKLFF.